This passage covers 23 T cell receptor beta chains from one sample sequenced in a study of CD8 T cells in ankylosing spondylitis. A single record per CDR3 protein comes from TCRdb applying MiXCR to the 5' RACE reads. The sample includes under 120,000 distinct CDR3 sequences, about 24% of them seen just once. The sequencing input was synovial fluid, either unsorted or a sorted T cell fraction (not recorded which). The receptors come from a male donor with ankylosing spondylitis.

The chain couples TRBV11-2 to TRBJ1-1; possible D gene TRBD1, 6 bases. The V end was cut by 4 bases, the J end by 5 bases, with 11 bases between. Germline CDR1 SGHAT, CDR2 FQNNGV. This CDR3 comprises 13 residues. The CDR3 protein is CASSWVGATEAFF. As DNA, the CDR3 is TGTGCCAGCAGCTGGGTGGGGGCGACTGAAGCTTTCTTT.

V is TRBV11-2 and J is TRBJ1-1; D might be TRBD1 (6 bases). Deletions cut 5 bases from V and 5 bases from J, with 15 bases between. This CDR3 region has 14 residues. Germline-derived CDR1 and CDR2 are SGHAT and FQNNGV. The CDR3 protein is CASSILQGQTEAFF. The CDR3 DNA follows: TGTGCCAGCAGCATACTACAGGGTCAGACTGAAGCTTTCTTT.

This rearrangement joins TRBV20-1 to TRBJ2-5; TRBD1 matches 7 bases. V trimming: 0 bases; J trimming: 7 bases; junction bases outside the gene matches: 8. The CDR3 extends over 14 amino acids. Per germline, CDR1 DFQATT and CDR2 SNEGSKA (reference sequence). The CDR3: CSARDRTGTTTQYF. The CDR3 DNA sequence: TGCAGTGCTAGAGATCGGACAGGAACGACGACCCAGTACTTC.

The V call is TRBV20-1, the J call TRBJ1-5; D gene uncertain. The CDR3 runs 16 residues. Per germline, CDR1 DFQATT and CDR2 SNEGSKA (reference sequence). Trimming took off 0 bases at V and 0 bases at J, with 12 bases between the two ends. In nucleotides, the CDR3 is TGCAGTGCTAGAGATCCGGGGAGGCATAGCAATCAGCCCCAGCATTTT. It translates to CSARDPGRHSNQPQHF.

The CDR3 region has the DNA TGTGCCAGCACCCGTTGGGCAGGGAACTATGGCTACACCTTC. This encodes CASTRWAGNYGYTF. The V and J genes are TRBV12-3 or TRBV12-4 and TRBJ1-2; tentatively, D is TRBD1 (5 bases). The CDR3 extends over 14 amino acids. Trimming shortened V by 7 bases and J by 2 bases, and 14 bases separated the two germline ends.

The rearrangement links TRBV12-3 or TRBV12-4 to TRBJ2-1, with D unclear. V lost 3 bases and J lost 7, with 10 bases in between. The CDR3 has 13 residues. CDR3 sequence reads: CASSLQVVNEQFF. The CDR3 nucleotides are TGTGCCAGCAGTTTGCAGGTTGTAAATGAGCAGTTCTTC.

This clonotype was seen repeatedly, ten times or more. The chain combines TRBV20-1 with TRBJ2-3; D not certain. V was trimmed by 5 bases and J by 0 bases, leaving 9 bases between them. The CDR3 spans 13 residues. Germline-derived CDR1 and CDR2 are DFQATT and SNEGSKA (reference sequence). The CDR3 bases are TGCAGTGCTCGGGCCATTAGCACAGATACGCAGTATTTT. Its translation is CSARAISTDTQYF.

This rearrangement joins TRBV29-1 to TRBJ2-1; a weak D match, TRBD2 (6 bases). Germline V gives CDR1 SQVTM, CDR2 ANQGSEA. Trimming removed 4 bases from V and 7 bases from J, with 20 bases in between. The CDR3 has 15 residues. CDR3 sequence reads: CSVGSHGGFGNEQFF. Here the CDR3 DNA reads TGCAGCGTTGGTAGCCACGGGGGATTTGGGAATGAGCAGTTCTTC.

The rearrangement joins TRBV3-1 to TRBJ2-5, with TRBD1 identical over 8 bases. V was clipped by 4 bases and J by 3 bases; unmatched bases: 4. The CDR3 runs to 14 residues. Looked up from germline, CDR1 is LGHDT and CDR2 is YNNKEL (reference sequence). CDR3 loop: CASSPGTGEETQYF. In DNA form, the CDR3 reads TGTGCCAGCAGCCCTGGGACAGGAGAAGAGACCCAGTACTTC.

This clonotype was detected only a few times. The V and J genes are TRBV11-2 and TRBJ2-2, with D maybe TRBD2 (6 bases). Germline V CDR1 and CDR2: SGHAT, FQNNGV. The CDR3 contains 13 residues. The V gene lost 7 bases and the J gene lost 6 bases, with 12 bases spanning the gap. This CDR3 reads CASKAAGPGELFF. In DNA form, the CDR3 reads TGTGCCAGCAAGGCTGCGGGGCCCGGGGAGCTGTTTTTT.

This clonotype came up many times. This chain connects TRBV25-1 to TRBJ2-6; D perhaps matches TRBD1 (5 bases). Germline CDR1 is MGHDK and CDR2 is SYGVNS. The V gene lost 4 bases and the J gene lost 0 bases, with 13 bases spanning the gap. The CDR3 consists of 17 residues. CDR3 sequence: CASSADSYGSGANVLTF. The CDR3 DNA sequence: TGTGCCAGCAGTGCTGACAGCTATGGCTCTGGGGCCAACGTCCTGACTTTC.

The gene calls are TRBV11-2 and TRBJ2-1, with D possibly called TRBD1 or TRBD2 (5 bases each). Germline assignment: CDR1 SGHAT and CDR2 FQNNGV. The V end lost 3 bases, the J end lost 9 bases, and 9 bases lay between the germline ends. CDR3 length: 12 amino acids. CDR3 region: CASSFHGAEQFF. CDR3 nucleotide sequence: TGTGCCAGCAGCTTTCACGGGGCTGAGCAGTTCTTC. The full variable domain, its missing parts supplied by reference TRBV11-2 and TRBJ2-1, is EAGVAQSPRYKIIEKRQSVAFWCNPISGHATLYWYQQILGQGPKLLIQFQNNGVVDDSQLPKDRFSAERLKGVDSTLKIQPAKLEDSAVYLCASSFHGAEQFFGPGTRLTVL.

This chain links TRBV20-1 with TRBJ1-3; D uncertain. This CDR3 contains 15 residues. Germline V gives CDR1 DFQATT, CDR2 SNEGSKA (reference sequence). V shed 1 base and J shed 4 bases, with 14 bases lying between them. In DNA, the CDR3 is TGCAGTGCTAGAGGTGTTGGTCCCAGGGGAAACACCATATATTTT. It codes for CSARGVGPRGNTIYF.

The J gene is TRBJ1-1, the V gene TRBV4-1, with D maybe TRBD1 (6 bases). The CDR3 sequence is 18 residues long. CDR1 and CDR2 from the germline V gene are MGHRA and YSYEKL. V was cut by 3 bases and J by 5 bases, with 25 bases left in between. In DNA form, the CDR3 reads TGCGCCAGCAGCCATACTACTGGGGCAGGGGATCGGTCGACTGAAGCTTTCTTT. Amino acids: CASSHTTGAGDRSTEAFF.

CDR3 protein: CASSLEKGARTGELFF. Written as DNA, the CDR3 is TGTGCCAGCAGCTTGGAGAAGGGGGCGCGCACCGGGGAGCTGTTTTTT. This chain joins TRBV5-4 and TRBJ2-2, with TRBD1 identical over 7 bases. This CDR3 spans 16 amino acids. Germline V lookup: CDR1 SGHNT, CDR2 YYREEE (reference sequence). Unmatched junction bases numbered 6, after V lost 0 bases and J lost 4 bases.

This clonotype was seen a handful of times. This chain connects TRBV2 to TRBJ2-5, with unresolved D. The CDR3 contains 11 residues. V was cut by 7 bases and J by 2 bases, with 5 bases left in between. CDR1 is SNHLY, CDR2 FYNNEI, per germline. The CDR3 reads CASKEQETQYF. DNA of the CDR3: TGTGCCAGCAAGGAGCAAGAGACCCAGTACTTC.

This clonotype was seen many times. This chain uses TRBV20-1 with TRBJ2-3; D not certain. CDR1 is DFQATT and CDR2 is SNEGSKA in the germline V gene (reference sequence). This CDR3 is 15 amino acids long. V was pared by 2 bases and J by 2 bases, with 14 bases between. CDR3 protein: CSARRLIRITDTQYF. CDR3 coding DNA: TGCAGTGCTAGAAGACTGATCAGGATCACAGATACGCAGTATTTT.

The rearrangement joins TRBV19 to TRBJ2-1, with 12 bases matching TRBD2. V was pared by 4 bases and J by 9 bases, with 7 bases of the junction left unmatched. The CDR3 loop spans 15 amino acids. Germline CDR1 LNHDA, CDR2 SQIVND (reference sequence). CDR3 bases: TGTGCCAGTAGTACCCGGACTAGCGGGATCAGTGAGCAGTTCTTC. Translation: CASSTRTSGISEQFF.

This clonotype was observed a handful of times. The rearrangement joins TRBV7-2 to TRBJ2-2, with D unclear. This CDR3 region has 14 residues. Trimming removed 6 bases at V and 7 bases at J, with 15 bases between. Germline V CDR1 and CDR2: SGHTA, FQGNSA. CDR3 amino acids: CASRTGSSIGELFF. In nucleotides, the CDR3 is TGTGCCAGCAGGACCGGGTCCTCGATCGGGGAGCTGTTTTTT.

This clonotype was found many times. The chain recombines TRBV10-3 with TRBJ1-4; unclear D gene. The germline gives CDR1 ENHRY, CDR2 SYGVKD. CDR3 size: 12 residues. Trimming stripped 1 base from V and 8 bases from J, with 5 bases between. The CDR3 is CAISELTEKLFF. In nucleotides, the CDR3 is TGTGCCATCAGTGAGTTGACAGAAAAACTGTTTTTT.

The chain employs TRBV28 and TRBJ1-1; no definite D call. Germline CDR1 and CDR2: MDHEN and SYDVKM. The V end lost 1 base, the J end lost 9 bases, and 18 bases lay between the germline ends. This CDR3 is built from 15 residues. The DNA for the CDR3 is TGTGCCAGCAGTTTATTGTCGGGTTTGGCAGGAAAAGCTTTCTTT. Its translation: CASSLLSGLAGKAFF.

V usage is TRBV12-3 or TRBV12-4 and J usage is TRBJ2-1; D gene ambiguous. Trimming removed 3 bases from V and 9 bases from J, with 12 bases in between. The CDR3 consists of 13 residues. Written as DNA, the CDR3 is TGTGCCAGCAGTTTTTCAGTGGTGGGTGAGCAGTTCTTC. It codes for CASSFSVVGEQFF.

This clonotype was observed a few times. V is TRBV28 and J is TRBJ1-5, with a tentative D call TRBD1 (5 bases). Trimming removed 10 bases at V and 0 bases at J, with 25 bases between. The CDR3 spans 18 residues. The germline V gene encodes CDR1 MDHEN and CDR2 SYDVKM. This CDR3 is CATTGQGTGGFSNQPQHF. The CDR3 coding sequence is TGTGCCACCACCGGCCAGGGTACAGGCGGATTTAGCAATCAGCCCCAGCATTTT.